This TCR beta chain was identified during a study of early T cells in non-severe SARS-CoV-2 infection. Points from the study as a whole: Missing private and CD4 specificities, VDJdb matching favored anti-spike CD8 responses.

Between the trimmed V and J ends, which lost 1 base and 5 bases, there was a span of 14 bases. Germline-derived CDR1 and CDR2 are ENHRY and SYGVKD. This CDR3 spans 15 amino acids. A single record per CDR3 protein comes from TCRdb applying MiXCR to the 5' RACE reads. In the table there are approximately 50,000 distinct CDR3 sequences, almost 9.5% of which are singletons. This clonotype was detected many times. Its antigen is unknown. The specimen was whole blood. The V gene is TRBV10-3, the J gene TRBJ2-5; D may be TRBD1 or TRBD2 (5 bases each). This TCR was recovered from an adult who was a healthcare worker with PCR-confirmed SARS-CoV-2 infection or an uninfected control (not recorded which). The CDR3 loop is CAISELGAEGETQYF. CDR3 bases: TGTGCCATCAGTGAGTTGGGCGCCGAGGGGGAGACCCAGTACTTC.